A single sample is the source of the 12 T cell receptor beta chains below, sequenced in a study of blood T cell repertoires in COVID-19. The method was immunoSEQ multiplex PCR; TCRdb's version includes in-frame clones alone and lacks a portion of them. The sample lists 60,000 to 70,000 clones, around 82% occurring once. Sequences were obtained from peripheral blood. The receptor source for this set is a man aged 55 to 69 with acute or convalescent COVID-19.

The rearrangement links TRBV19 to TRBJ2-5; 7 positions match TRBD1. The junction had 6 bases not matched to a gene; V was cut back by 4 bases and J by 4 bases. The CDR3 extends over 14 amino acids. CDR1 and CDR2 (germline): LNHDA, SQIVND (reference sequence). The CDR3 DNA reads TGTGCCAGTAGTACCGGGACAGTTTCAGAGACCCAGTACTTC. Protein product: CASSTGTVSETQYF.

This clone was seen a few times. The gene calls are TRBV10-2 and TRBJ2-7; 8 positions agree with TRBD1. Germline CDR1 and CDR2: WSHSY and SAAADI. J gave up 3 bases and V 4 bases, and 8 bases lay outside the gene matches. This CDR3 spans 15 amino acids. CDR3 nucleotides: TGCGCCAGCAGTGGACCGGGACAGGAGTACTACGAGCAGTACGTC. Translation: CASSGPGQEYYEQYV.

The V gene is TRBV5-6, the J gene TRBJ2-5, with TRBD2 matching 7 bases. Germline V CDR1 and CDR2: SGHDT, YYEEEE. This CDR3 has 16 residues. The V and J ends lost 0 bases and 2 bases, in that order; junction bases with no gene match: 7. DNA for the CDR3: TGTGCCAGCAGCTTGGTGCGGGGGTGGGGACAAGAGACCCAGTACTTC. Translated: CASSLVRGWGQETQYF.

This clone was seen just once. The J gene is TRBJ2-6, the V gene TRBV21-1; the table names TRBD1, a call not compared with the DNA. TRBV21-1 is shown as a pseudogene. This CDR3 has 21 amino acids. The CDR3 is CASSKVRDREFVPSGANVLTF. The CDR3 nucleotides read TGTGCCAGCAGCAAAGTTCGGGACAGGGAATTTGTACCCTCTGGGGCCAACGTCCTGACTTTC.

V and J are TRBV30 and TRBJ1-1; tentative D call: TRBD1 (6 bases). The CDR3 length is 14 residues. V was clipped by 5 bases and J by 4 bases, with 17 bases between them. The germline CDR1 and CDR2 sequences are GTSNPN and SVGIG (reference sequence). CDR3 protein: CAWGTGGGSTEAFF. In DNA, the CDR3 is TGTGCCTGGGGCACGGGAGGGGGTAGCACTGAAGCTTTCTTT. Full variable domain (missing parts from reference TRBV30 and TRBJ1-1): SQTIHQWPATLVQPVGSPLSLECTVEGTSNPNLYWYRQAAGRGLQLLFYSVGIGQISSEVPQNLSASRPQDRQFILSSKKLLLSDSGFYLCAWGTGGGSTEAFFGQGTRLTVV.

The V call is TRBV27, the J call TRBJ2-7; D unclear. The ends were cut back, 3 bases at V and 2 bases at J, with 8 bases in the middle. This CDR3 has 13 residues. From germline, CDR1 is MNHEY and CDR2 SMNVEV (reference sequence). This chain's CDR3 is CASSLGRTYEQYF. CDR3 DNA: TGTGCCAGCAGTTTGGGCAGAACCTACGAGCAGTACTTC.

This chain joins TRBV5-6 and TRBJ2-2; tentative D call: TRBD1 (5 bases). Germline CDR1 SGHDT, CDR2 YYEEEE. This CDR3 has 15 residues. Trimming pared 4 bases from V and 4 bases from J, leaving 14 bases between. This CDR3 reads CASSLLTASTGELFF. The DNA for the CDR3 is TGTGCCAGCAGCCTGCTGACAGCCAGCACCGGGGAGCTGTTTTTT.

This CDR3 is CATSVPGLSNTGELFF. The DNA of the CDR3 is TGTGCCACCAGTGTCCCGGGACTTTCCAACACCGGGGAGCTGTTTTTT. The genes are TRBV24-1 and TRBJ2-2, with D maybe TRBD2 (6 bases). The V gene lost 5 bases and the J gene lost 2 bases, with 14 bases spanning the gap. Germline-derived CDR1 and CDR2 are KGHDR and SFDVKD. This CDR3 is built from 16 residues.

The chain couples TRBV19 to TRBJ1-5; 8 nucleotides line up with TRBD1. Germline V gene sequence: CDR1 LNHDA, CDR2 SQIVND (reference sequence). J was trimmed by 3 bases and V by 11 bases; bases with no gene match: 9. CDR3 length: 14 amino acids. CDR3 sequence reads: CASQGDSDNQPQHF. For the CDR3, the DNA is TGTGCCTCACAGGGGGATTCGGACAATCAGCCCCAGCATTTT. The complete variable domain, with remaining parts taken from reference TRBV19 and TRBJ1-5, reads DGGITQSPKYLFRKEGQNVTLSCEQNLNHDAMYWYRQDPGQGLRLIYYSQIVNDFQKGDIAEGYSVSREKKESFPLTVTSAQKNPTAFYLCASQGDSDNQPQHFGDGTRLSIL.

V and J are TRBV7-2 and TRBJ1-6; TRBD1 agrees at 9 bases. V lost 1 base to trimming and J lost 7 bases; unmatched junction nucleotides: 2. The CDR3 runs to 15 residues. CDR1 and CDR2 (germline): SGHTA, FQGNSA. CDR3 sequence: CASSLEDRGNSPLHF. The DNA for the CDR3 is TGTGCCAGCAGCTTAGAGGACAGGGGAAATTCACCCCTCCACTTT.

The CDR3 reads CASSLSGGARTDTQYF. CDR3 DNA: TGTGCCAGCAGCCTCTCCGGGGGGGCTCGCACAGATACGCAGTATTTT. The V call is TRBV6-4, the J call TRBJ2-3; 8 bases are a match to TRBD2. CDR3 length equals 16 residues. The V gene's germline CDR1 is MRHNA and CDR2 SNTAGT. V trimming: 6 bases; J trimming: 1 base; junction bases outside the gene matches: 9.

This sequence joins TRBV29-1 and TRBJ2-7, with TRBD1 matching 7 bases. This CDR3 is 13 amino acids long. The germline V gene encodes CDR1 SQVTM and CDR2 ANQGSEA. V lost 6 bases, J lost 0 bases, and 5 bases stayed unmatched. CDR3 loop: CSVGTALSYEQYF. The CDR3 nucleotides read TGCAGCGTAGGGACAGCCCTCTCCTACGAGCAGTACTTC.